Below, one T cell receptor (beta chain) is given with its context. One end of the junction is discordant with germline, which a read error may explain. The method was immunoSEQ multiplex PCR; TCRdb's version includes in-frame clones alone and lacks a portion of them. The sample holds 45,000 to 55,000 clones; about 90% are singletons and the top ten take more than 0.15%. The data are from a study of T cell changes during pregnancy in multiple sclerosis. This CDR3 has 19 amino acids. From germline, CDR1 is SGHVT and CDR2 SQSDAQ. This chain uses TRBV7-4 with TRBJ2-2, with a tentative D call TRBD2 (6 bases). This clonotype originated in a female donor in good health, enrolled as a control in a pregnancy study. Sequenced here: CD4+ T cells from peripheral blood mononuclear cells, sampled after pregnancy. CDR3: CASSLRGWSGYSKTGELFF. DNA for the CDR3: TGTGCCAGCAGCTTACGAGGGTGGAGCGGGTATTCGAAAACCGGGGAGCTGTTTTTT.